The clone carrying this T cell receptor (beta chain) was counted a few times. Its antigen is not identified. The sample comes from a study of T cell responses to AZD1222 COVID-19 vaccine. Study observations and caveats: White British people made up most donors, females outnumbered males, and clonal diversity was possibly underestimated. Repertoire sampling happened only post peak T cell response.

The table came from immunoSEQ multiplex PCR; TCRdb's copy has only in-frame clones and leaves some out. The data hold 150,000 or so clones, with approximately 90% observed a single time. Germline CDR1 reads SGHTA; CDR2 reads FQGNSA. Trimming removed 5 bases from V and 6 bases from J; junction bases left unmatched: 13. The CDR3 has 15 amino acids. The receptor's source is an adult in good health. The sample here was peripheral blood, taken on day 0 of AZD1222 vaccination. The V and J genes are TRBV7-2 and TRBJ2-7; 7 bases are a match to TRBD2. CDR3 in amino acids: CASSLTEGGRFEQYF. Here the CDR3 DNA reads TGTGCCAGCAGCCTCACCGAGGGAGGGCGATTCGAGCAGTACTTC. Drawing the rest from reference TRBV7-2 and TRBJ2-7, the complete variable domain is GAGVSQSPSNKVTEKGKDVELRCDPISGHTALYWYRQSLGQGLEFLIYFQGNSAPDKSGLPSDRFSAERTGGSVSTLTIQRTQQEDSAVYLCASSLTEGGRFEQYFGPGTRLTVT.